A single sample gave rise to the 27 T cell receptor beta chains below, sequenced in a study of blood T cell repertoires in COVID-19. TCRdb keeps only in-frame clones here, not all; method: immunoSEQ multiplex PCR. Altogether roughly 120,000 clones are present, about 89% being singletons, with the ten largest covering 3.5% to 4.5%. The source material was peripheral blood. These receptor sequences come from a man aged 35 to 55 with acute or convalescent COVID-19.

The rearrangement joins TRBV25-1 to TRBJ2-6; D is unresolved. Germline assignment: CDR1 MGHDK and CDR2 SYGVNS. Trimming took off 2 bases at V and 2 bases at J, with 10 bases between the two ends. The CDR3 has 16 residues. In DNA form, the CDR3 reads TGTGCCAGCAGTGAACGTTGGGCTCCTGGGGCCAACGTCCTGACTTTC. Translation gives CASSERWAPGANVLTF.

J is TRBJ1-2 and V is TRBV5-1, with 7 bases lining up with TRBD1. Per germline, CDR1 SGHRS and CDR2 YFSETQ. The junction had 9 bases not matched to a gene; V was cut back by 4 bases and J by 0 bases. There are 16 residues in the CDR3. CDR3 sequence reads: CASSNPRDRSNYGYTF. The CDR3 DNA follows: TGCGCCAGCAGCAACCCGCGGGACAGATCTAACTATGGCTACACCTTC.

This clone appeared once. This chain connects TRBV11-2 to TRBJ2-4; D not resolved. Trimming removed 3 bases at V and 1 base at J, with 4 bases between. Germline V gene lookup returns CDR1 SGHAT and CDR2 FQNNGV. The CDR3 is 13 amino acids. CDR3 protein: CASSFMAKNIQYF. The CDR3 DNA reads TGTGCCAGCAGCTTCATGGCCAAAAACATTCAGTACTTC.

The chain joins TRBV19 to TRBJ1-2, with 8 bases matching TRBD1. The ends lost 3 bases at V and 4 bases at J; junction bases unmatched: 4. CDR3 length: 14 residues. Germline V gene data show CDR1 as LNHDA and CDR2 as SQIVND (reference sequence). CDR3 DNA sequence: TGTGCCAGTAGTATTAGGACAGGGCTCTATGGCTACACCTTC. Translated, it gives CASSIRTGLYGYTF. Together with reference TRBV19 and TRBJ1-2, the CDR3 gives the full variable domain: DGGITQSPKYLFRKEGQNVTLSCEQNLNHDAMYWYRQDPGQGLRLIYYSQIVNDFQKGDIAEGYSVSREKKESFPLTVTSAQKNPTAFYLCASSIRTGLYGYTFGSGTRLTVV.

The chain uses TRBV12-3 or TRBV12-4 and TRBJ1-2, with TRBD1 as a possible D gene (6 bases). Trimming left V 4 bases short and J 8 bases short, with 11 bases between. There are 12 residues in the CDR3. The CDR3 sequence: CASSYRDTGYTF. The CDR3 nucleotides are TGTGCCAGCAGTTACAGGGACACGGGCTACACCTTC.

The V and J genes are TRBV9 and TRBJ2-1; TRBD2 aligns across 8 bases. The CDR3 covers 14 residues. Trimming took 1 base from V and 4 from J; bases not matched to a gene: 1. The germline V gene encodes CDR1 SGDLS and CDR2 YYNGEE. In DNA, the CDR3 is TGTGCCAGCAGCGTAAGCGGGGGATACAATGAGCAGTTCTTC. This sequence encodes CASSVSGGYNEQFF.

This clone was seen ten or more times. The V and J genes are TRBV7-2 and TRBJ1-2; 7 nucleotides match TRBD1. The J segment lost 4 bases and the V segment lost 2 bases, leaving 10 bases of the junction unmatched. The V gene's germline CDR1 is SGHTA and CDR2 FQGNSA. The CDR3 has 16 residues. The CDR3 DNA is TGTGCCAGCAGCTTATTTCTCGGGACAGAATCCTATGGCTACACCTTC. Amino acids: CASSLFLGTESYGYTF.

J is TRBJ2-2 and V is TRBV7-2; 12 bases are shared with TRBD1. Looked up from germline, CDR1 is SGHTA and CDR2 is FQGNSA. Trimming at V came to 4 bases and at J to 7 bases, leaving 7 bases not matched to a gene. This CDR3 comprises 16 residues. CDR3 sequence: CASSSKGTGGLGELFF. Written as DNA, the CDR3 is TGTGCCAGCAGCTCTAAAGGGACAGGGGGCCTCGGGGAGCTGTTTTTT.

V is TRBV29-1 and J is TRBJ1-2; TRBD1 might be the D (5 bases). Per the germline V gene, CDR1 is SQVTM and CDR2 is ANQGSEA. The CDR3 has 12 amino acids. The chain's CDR3 is CSGGESSYGYTF. Written as DNA, the CDR3 is TGCTCCGGGGGTGAGAGTAGTTATGGCTACACCTTC.

The chain carries TRBV18 and TRBJ2-1; D is unclear. V lost 3 bases and J lost 10, with 7 bases in between. Per the germline V gene, CDR1 is KGHSH and CDR2 is LQKENI. This CDR3 comprises 11 residues. CDR3 protein: CASSPVGEQFF. The DNA for the CDR3 is TGTGCCAGCTCACCGGTTGGCGAGCAGTTCTTC. Using reference TRBV18 and TRBJ2-1 for the parts outside the CDR3, the full variable domain is NAGVMQNPRHLVRRRGQEARLRCSPMKGHSHVYWYRQLPEEGLKFMVYLQKENIIDESGMPKERFSAEFPKEGPSILRIQQVVRGDSAAYFCASSPVGEQFFGPGTRLTVL.

This chain uses TRBV6-5 with TRBJ2-1, with TRBD2 identical over 8 bases. J gave up 7 bases and V 4 bases, and 6 bases lay outside the gene matches. CDR3 size: 14 residues. CDR1 MNHEY and CDR2 SVGAGI come from the germline V gene. CDR3 sequence: CASSSPASGNEQFF. In DNA, the CDR3 is TGTGCCAGCAGTTCCCCCGCTAGCGGGAATGAGCAGTTCTTC.

The chain couples TRBV3-1 (or the pseudogene TRBV3-2) to TRBJ2-7; 9 bases are shared with TRBD2. Germline loops: CDR1 LGHDT, CDR2 YNNKEL (reference sequence). This CDR3 spans 18 amino acids. J was trimmed by 6 bases and V by 0 bases; bases with no gene match: 15. The CDR3 region is CASSQDLFSGRGVGEQYF. The CDR3 DNA reads as TGTGCCAGCAGCCAAGACCTTTTTAGCGGGAGAGGTGTCGGCGAGCAGTACTTC.

The chain uses TRBV12-5 and TRBJ2-7, with 8 positions matching TRBD1. The CDR3 totals 14 residues. In germline, CDR1 is LGHNT, CDR2 FRNRAP. V dropped 4 bases and J dropped 3; count of bases not matched to a gene: 5. DNA of the CDR3: TGTGCTAGTGGTTCGGGACAGGCCTTCTACGAGCAGTACTTC. Its protein product is CASGSGQAFYEQYF.

The chain combines TRBV5-1 with TRBJ1-2; D may be TRBD1 (6 bases). Germline CDR1 and CDR2: SGHRS and YFSETQ. The CDR3 consists of 14 residues. V was shortened by 1 base and J by 2 bases, with 9 bases between the two germline ends. The CDR3 region is CASSLTGLNYGYTF. CDR3 nucleotides: TGCGCCAGCAGCTTGACAGGGCTAAACTATGGCTACACCTTC.

The chain is built from TRBV29-1 and TRBJ2-1; tentatively, D is TRBD2 (6 bases). V lost 6 bases and J 5 bases, leaving 14 bases between the germline ends. Germline V gene sequence: CDR1 SQVTM, CDR2 ANQGSEA. The CDR3 totals 13 residues. CDR3 sequence (DNA): TGCAGCGTGGGGACTGGTGGAAACAATGAGCAGTTCTTC. Its translation is CSVGTGGNNEQFF.

V usage is TRBV6-1 and J usage is TRBJ2-1, with 12 bases lining up with TRBD2. The V gene's germline CDR1 is MNHNS and CDR2 SASEGT. The CDR3 covers 19 residues. After removal of 4 bases from V and 0 bases from J, the junction contained 10 bases not matched to a gene. The CDR3 DNA follows: TGTGCCAGCAGTGCCTCGGGACTAGCGGGTGCCAGCTCCTACAATGAGCAGTTCTTC. It codes for CASSASGLAGASSYNEQFF.

This sequence joins TRBV10-3 and TRBJ2-7; a weak D match, TRBD1 (6 bases). Trimming pared 7 bases from V and 0 bases from J, leaving 16 bases between. The CDR3 contains 15 residues. Germline CDR1 ENHRY, CDR2 SYGVKD. CDR3: CAITRKGVGSYEQYF. DNA of the CDR3: TGTGCCATCACTAGGAAGGGGGTCGGCTCCTACGAGCAGTACTTC.

V gene TRBV4-3 combines with J gene TRBJ2-7, with a possible D match to TRBD2 (7 bases). The CDR3 is 15 residues long. V lost 1 base to trimming and J lost 7 bases, with 17 bases between them. The germline gives CDR1 LGHNA, CDR2 YSLEER. The CDR3 here is CASSQVRGATAEQYF. As DNA, the CDR3 is TGCGCCAGCAGCCAAGTCCGGGGGGCAACAGCAGAGCAGTACTTC.

The gene calls are TRBV6-5 and TRBJ1-4; D gene ambiguous. Germline V gives CDR1 MNHEY, CDR2 SVGAGI. There are 12 residues in the CDR3. V lost 7 bases and J lost 8, with 11 bases in between. This CDR3 is CASKSGGEKLFF. Here the CDR3 DNA reads TGTGCCAGCAAGAGCGGAGGCGAAAAACTGTTTTTT.

The chain employs TRBV5-1 and TRBJ2-7; possibly TRBD2 for D (5 bases). Trimming left V 4 bases short and J 3 bases short, with 11 bases between. The CDR3 length is 13 residues. Germline V gives CDR1 SGHRS, CDR2 YFSETQ. The CDR3 loop is CASSRNRGYEQYF. The CDR3 nucleotides are TGCGCCAGCAGCCGGAATCGGGGCTACGAGCAGTACTTC.

The chain uses TRBV6-2 or TRBV6-3 and TRBJ1-1, with 7 nucleotides matching TRBD1. Losses at the gene ends were 5 bases for V and 5 bases for J; bases not matched to a gene: 11. Germline CDR1 is MNHEY and CDR2 is SVGEGT. The CDR3 consists of 15 residues. The CDR3 DNA is TGTGCCAGCAGTGACCCGTTGACAGGGCTTACTGAAGCTTTCTTT. Protein product: CASSDPLTGLTEAFF.

This rearrangement joins TRBV10-3 to TRBJ1-5; 7 bases are shared with TRBD1. Germline V gene lookup returns CDR1 ENHRY and CDR2 SYGVKD. Trimming took 6 bases from V and 2 from J; bases not matched to a gene: 7. The CDR3 covers 15 residues. CDR3 amino acids: CAIRAGTEGNQPQHF. The CDR3 bases are TGTGCCATCAGGGCCGGGACAGAGGGCAATCAGCCCCAGCATTTT.

V and J are TRBV15 and TRBJ1-2; no clear D. The CDR3 runs to 14 residues. V gave up 1 base and J gave up 2 bases, with 8 bases separating them. Germline lookup yields CDR1 LNHNV and CDR2 YYDKDF (reference sequence). The CDR3 is CATSRVGGNYGYTF. The CDR3 bases are TGTGCCACCAGCAGAGTGGGCGGGAACTATGGCTACACCTTC.

The V and J genes are TRBV4-2 and TRBJ1-3, with D possibly TRBD1 on 5 matching bases. This CDR3 has 17 amino acids. Germline CDR1 is LGHNA and CDR2 is YNFKEQ. Trimming left V 0 bases short and J 4 bases short, with 16 bases between. The chain's CDR3 is CASSQDSGKVTGNTIYF. CDR3 nucleotide sequence: TGTGCCAGCAGCCAAGATTCAGGGAAGGTTACGGGAAACACCATATATTTT.

J is TRBJ2-3 and V is TRBV9; maybe TRBD2 (7 bases). Trimming pared 3 bases from V and 4 bases from J, leaving 9 bases between. Per germline, CDR1 SGDLS and CDR2 YYNGEE. The CDR3 covers 13 residues. CDR3 loop: CASSGEGADTQYF. CDR3 nucleotide sequence: TGTGCCAGCAGCGGGGAGGGGGCAGATACGCAGTATTTT.

The rearrangement joins TRBV7-2 to TRBJ1-1, with TRBD1 as a possible D gene (6 bases). The CDR3 is 15 amino acids. Per the germline V gene, CDR1 is SGHTA and CDR2 is FQGNSA. The V end lost 4 bases, the J end lost 4 bases, and 16 bases lay between the germline ends. The CDR3 loop reads CASSSAGARGTEAFF. The CDR3 DNA reads TGTGCCAGCAGCTCTGCAGGGGCCCGGGGCACTGAAGCTTTCTTT.

V is TRBV30 and J is TRBJ1-5, with TRBD1 identical over 9 bases. Germline-derived CDR1 and CDR2 are GTSNPN and SVGIG (reference sequence). The CDR3 consists of 14 residues. V dropped 5 bases and J dropped 4; count of bases not matched to a gene: 6. The CDR3 DNA is TGTGCCTGGTTTCCCGGACAGGGGAATCAGCCCCAGCATTTT. It translates to CAWFPGQGNQPQHF.